These 23 T cell receptor beta chains originate from one sample sequenced in a study of blood T cell repertoires in COVID-19. Here immunoSEQ multiplex PCR was the method, and the copy in TCRdb shows in-frame clones only, minus some. The sample holds roughly 230,000 clones; 90% are singletons and the top ten take 2% to 2.5%. Sample: peripheral blood. The receptors stem from an older woman with COVID-19, enrolled during active disease.

The chain has TRBV14 and TRBJ1-2; D not certain. The ends were cut back, 1 base at V and 6 bases at J, with 18 bases in the middle. CDR1 and CDR2 (germline): SGHDN, FVKESK. The CDR3 extends over 16 amino acids. The CDR3 here is CASSQVDRTGRNGYTF. The CDR3 DNA reads as TGTGCCAGCAGCCAAGTTGATCGGACGGGGAGGAATGGCTACACCTTC.

J is TRBJ1-2 and V is TRBV12-3 or TRBV12-4, with D perhaps matching TRBD1 (6 bases). CDR3 size: 13 residues. The V end was cut by 6 bases, the J end by 3 bases, with 11 bases between. DNA of the CDR3: TGTGCCAGCAGCCTCGGACAGTACTATGGCTACACCTTC. It encodes CASSLGQYYGYTF.

The chain joins TRBV4-1 to TRBJ2-7; tentative D call: TRBD1 (5 bases). This CDR3 has 14 residues. V gave up 1 base and J gave up 4 bases, with 11 bases separating them. Germline assignment: CDR1 MGHRA and CDR2 YSYEKL. The DNA of the CDR3 is TGCGCCAGCAGCCAAGGGGCAGGGCGGTACGAGCAGTACTTC. Translated, it gives CASSQGAGRYEQYF.

The rearrangement uses TRBV2 and TRBJ2-7, with 11 nucleotides matching TRBD2. V lost 6 bases, J lost 3 bases, and 7 bases stayed unmatched. Germline V lookup: CDR1 SNHLY, CDR2 FYNNEI. CDR3 length: 15 amino acids. The CDR3, as DNA: TGTGCCAGCAGGGGGGGACTAGCGGCCCGCTACGAGCAGTACTTC. It yields the protein CASRGGLAARYEQYF.

This clone was counted between two and nine times. J is TRBJ1-2 and V is TRBV30; 8 bases agree with TRBD1. This CDR3 is 11 amino acids long. V trimming: 5 bases; J trimming: 7 bases; junction bases outside the gene matches: 3. The germline gives CDR1 GTSNPN, CDR2 SVGIG (reference sequence). For the CDR3, the DNA is TGTGCCTGGGGACAGGGTGCTGGCTACACCTTC. Residues: CAWGQGAGYTF.

This sequence joins TRBV19 and TRBJ1-6, with D possibly matching TRBD1 (6 bases). Trimming removed 5 bases at V and 2 bases at J, with 7 bases between. The CDR3 is made up of 14 amino acids. The germline CDR1 and CDR2 sequences are LNHDA and SQIVND (reference sequence). This chain's CDR3 is CASSEGAYNSPLHF. The CDR3 nucleotides read TGTGCCAGTAGTGAGGGGGCCTATAATTCACCCCTCCACTTT.

With regard to this clone: Other DNA sequences in this sample translate to the same CDR3. This rearrangement joins TRBV5-4 to TRBJ2-2, with 7 bases identical to TRBD1. V lost 0 bases to trimming and J lost 0 bases; unmatched junction nucleotides: 2. The CDR3 consists of 16 residues. The germline gives CDR1 SGHNT, CDR2 YYREEE (reference sequence). CDR3 bases: TGTGCCAGCAGCTTGGCCCAGGGGGCGAACACCGGGGAGCTGTTTTTT. Its translation: CASSLAQGANTGELFF.

This clone has only a few counts. This chain links TRBV7-8 with TRBJ1-6; D is unclear. Trimming removed 2 bases from V and 6 bases from J, with 11 bases in between. Germline V CDR1 and CDR2: SGHVS, FQNEAQ. The CDR3 totals 15 residues. The CDR3 DNA is TGTGCCAGCAGCTTACGGGGAGACGGTAATTCACCCCTCCACTTT. It translates to CASSLRGDGNSPLHF.

The gene calls are TRBV20-1 and TRBJ1-5; D gene ambiguous. V gave up 3 bases and J gave up 3 bases, with 6 bases separating them. Germline lookup yields CDR1 DFQATT and CDR2 SNEGSKA (reference sequence). CDR3 length: 12 amino acids. The CDR3 DNA follows: TGCAGTGCTAGTCCCAACAATCAGCCCCAGCATTTT. It specifies CSASPNNQPQHF.

The chain carries TRBV25-1 and TRBJ2-1, with D perhaps TRBD2 (6 bases). Germline V gene sequence: CDR1 MGHDK, CDR2 SYGVNS. Trimming stripped 4 bases from V and 1 base from J, with 20 bases between. The CDR3 consists of 18 residues. CDR3 DNA: TGTGCCAGCAGTGCTACTGCCGGGACGGGACTTTCCTACAATGAGCAGTTCTTC. Its translation is CASSATAGTGLSYNEQFF.

The chain combines TRBV7-9 with TRBJ2-7; 10 bases map to TRBD1. The CDR3 sequence is 15 residues long. In germline, CDR1 is SEHNR, CDR2 FQNEAQ (reference sequence). V lost 6 bases, J lost 0 bases, and 5 bases stayed unmatched. The DNA of the CDR3 is TGTGCCAGCAGGTTGGGACAGGGGTACTCCTACGAGCAGTACTTC. It translates to CASRLGQGYSYEQYF.

V gene TRBV27 combines with J gene TRBJ1-6, with 8 bases identical to TRBD1. The V segment lost 2 bases and the J segment 8 bases; nucleotides outside the gene matches: 8. Looked up from germline, CDR1 is MNHEY and CDR2 is SMNVEV (reference sequence). The CDR3 is 16 amino acids. The CDR3 protein is CASSLGTGGGYSPLHF. CDR3 in DNA: TGTGCCAGCAGTTTAGGCACAGGGGGGGGGTATTCACCCCTCCACTTT.

This clone was recorded once. This chain links TRBV2 with TRBJ1-2, with D perhaps TRBD1 (6 bases). Per the germline V gene, CDR1 is SNHLY and CDR2 is FYNNEI. V shed 4 bases and J shed 7 bases, with 16 bases lying between them. The CDR3 is 14 amino acids. The CDR3: CASSGIRGATGYTF. The CDR3 DNA follows: TGTGCCAGCAGTGGAATTCGGGGGGCGACTGGCTACACCTTC. The full variable domain, rest sourced from reference TRBV2 and TRBJ1-2, is EPEVTQTPSHQVTQMGQEVILRCVPISNHLYFYWYRQILGQKVEFLVSFYNNEISEKSEIFDDQFSVERPDGSNFTLKIRSTKLEDSAMYFCASSGIRGATGYTFGSGTRLTVV.

The rearrangement links TRBV7-8 to TRBJ1-1; 10 bases match TRBD1. This CDR3 has 17 amino acids. V was pared by 0 bases and J by 5 bases, with 9 bases of the junction left unmatched. Germline loops: CDR1 SGHVS, CDR2 FQNEAQ. CDR3: CASSLAGTGEWATEAFF. The CDR3 DNA is TGTGCCAGCAGCTTAGCTGGGACAGGGGAATGGGCGACTGAAGCTTTCTTT.

The J gene is TRBJ2-1, the V gene TRBV7-9, with 7 nucleotides matching TRBD2. The germline gives CDR1 SEHNR, CDR2 FQNEAQ (reference sequence). V was pared by 5 bases and J by 9 bases, with 7 bases of the junction left unmatched. There are 13 residues in the CDR3. The CDR3 sequence is CASSIGLVGEQFF. CDR3 bases: TGTGCCAGCAGCATCGGACTAGTGGGTGAGCAGTTCTTC.

In its sample, this clone was seen a few times. V is TRBV4-2 and J is TRBJ1-2; D possibly corresponds to TRBD1 (5 bases). CDR3 length: 15 amino acids. The V gene lost 4 bases and the J gene lost 0 bases, with 12 bases spanning the gap. Germline assignment: CDR1 LGHNA and CDR2 YNFKEQ. The CDR3 sequence: CASSPTGTANYGYTF. DNA for the CDR3: TGTGCCAGCAGCCCTACAGGCACTGCTAACTATGGCTACACCTTC.

The chain has TRBV6-2 or TRBV6-3 and TRBJ1-5; D unresolved. The V gene lost 5 bases and the J gene lost 0 bases, with 20 bases spanning the gap. This CDR3 is 18 amino acids long. Germline V CDR1 and CDR2: MNHEY, SVGEGT. The CDR3 sequence is CASSTPRGGSYSNQPQHF. CDR3 nucleotide sequence: TGTGCCAGCAGTACCCCCCGGGGAGGGAGCTATAGCAATCAGCCCCAGCATTTT.

The chain carries TRBV16 and TRBJ2-7, with 7 bases matching TRBD1. Trimming took 5 bases from V and 0 from J; bases not matched to a gene: 7. Germline loops: CDR1 KGHSY, CDR2 FQNENV. The CDR3 spans 15 residues. The CDR3, as DNA: TGTGCCAGCAGCTACAACCCAGGGGGCTCCTACGAGCAGTACTTC. Translation: CASSYNPGGSYEQYF.

The chain is built from TRBV21-1 and TRBJ1-2; the table's TRBD1 call for D was not verified on the DNA. TRBV21-1 is designated a pseudogene. This CDR3 contains 16 residues. In DNA form, the CDR3 reads TGTGCCAGCAGCAAATATTTAGGGGGCGCGATCGATGGCTACACCTTC. The encoded protein is CASSKYLGGAIDGYTF.

This clone was counted only a few times. The rearrangement links TRBV15 to TRBJ1-5; D is undetermined. V was pared by 5 bases and J by 6 bases, with 11 bases between. CDR3 length equals 13 residues. Per the germline V gene, CDR1 is LNHNV and CDR2 is YYDKDF (reference sequence). In nucleotides, the CDR3 is TGTGCCACCAGCGGGCCTTGGCGTCAGCCCCAGCATTTT. This translates into CATSGPWRQPQHF.

This clone was seen once. The CDR3 DNA sequence: TGTGCCAGCTCACCAAAAGGCGGTGAAAAACTGTTTTTT. It translates to CASSPKGGEKLFF. The V call is TRBV18, the J call TRBJ1-4; D remains ambiguous. Germline V CDR1 and CDR2: KGHSH, LQKENI. This CDR3 comprises 13 residues. V was cut by 2 bases and J by 7 bases, with 8 bases left in between.

V is TRBV5-4 and J is TRBJ2-1, with D unresolved. Trimming took 6 bases from V and 9 from J, leaving 16 bases between them. The CDR3 is made up of 13 amino acids. Per the germline V gene, CDR1 is SGHNT and CDR2 is YYREEE (reference sequence). The CDR3 protein is CASTPLGYFEQFF. CDR3 bases: TGTGCCAGCACCCCGTTGGGCTATTTTGAGCAGTTCTTC. Complete variable domain (other parts from reference TRBV5-4 and TRBJ2-1): ETGVTQSPTHLIKTRGQQVTLRCSSQSGHNTVSWYQQALGQGPQFIFQYYREEENGRGNFPPRFSGLQFPNYSSELNVNALELDDSALYLCASTPLGYFEQFFGPGTRLTVL.

This clone showed up just once. This chain links TRBV6-5 with TRBJ1-5; D perhaps matches TRBD1 (6 bases). The CDR3 contains 15 residues. In germline, CDR1 is MNHEY, CDR2 SVGAGI. V lost 6 bases and J lost 4, with 16 bases in between. This CDR3 reads CASRIQGDANQPQHF. In DNA form, the CDR3 reads TGTGCCAGCAGGATACAGGGAGATGCGAATCAGCCCCAGCATTTT.